This TCR beta chain comes out of a study of human T cells and chemical hapten exposure. Turning to the study itself: Per-sample TCR yield variation was attributed mainly to small pooled library volume differences. Study-wide results and limits: Sensitizing to DPC left TCRs with a frequency above 1 in 1000 unaltered.

This clonotype has a count of ten or more. Its antigen is as yet unknown. What the library attached to individual cDNA molecules were unique molecular identifiers. Methods used by the authors: TCR counts had a median of 95,638 per sample and spanned about 23,224 to 750,000. TCRdb passed the RACE reads through MiXCR, listing each CDR3 protein once. These V and J calls originate from TCRdb's pipeline instead of the authors' own analysis. This sample yields tens of thousands of distinct CDR3 sequences, of which approximately 5.5% are seen a single time; roughly 12% belongs to the top ten. The time point here: healthy volunteer bleed at 6 weeks. Unfractionated whole blood yielded the extracted total RNA. The CDR3 spans 13 residues. V dropped 7 bases and J dropped 6 bases, with 18 bases sitting between them. CDR1 and CDR2 (germline): SQVTM, ANQGSEA.

This TCR came from a human donor in good health. Some clones in this sample may be carry-over from other donors' samples. The chain has TRBV29-1 and TRBJ1-1; D might be TRBD1 (5 bases). The sequenced sample was whole blood. The CDR3 DNA reads TGCAGCGCCAAAAGGGGCGGCTTGTCTGAAGCTTTCTTT. Translated: CSAKRGGLSEAFF.